One sample yielded the 24 T cell receptor beta chains listed below, sequenced in a study of shared clonotypes between healthy human individuals. Generated by immunoSEQ multiplex PCR, the TCRdb table keeps only in-frame clones and is missing some. Of over a million clones listed, roughly 70% are singletons. The sequenced sample was memory CD4+ T cells sorted from blood. As for subset: CD45RA-negative fraction. Source of these receptors: a man aged 18 to 30 in good health.

This clone was seen a few times. The sample holds other DNA sequences that translate to the same CDR3. The V gene is TRBV7-3, the J gene TRBJ2-1; D is perhaps TRBD2 (6 bases). Trimming took off 5 bases at V and 7 bases at J, with 12 bases between the two ends. Germline CDR1 and CDR2: SGHTA and FQGTGA. The CDR3 loop spans 13 amino acids. The CDR3 loop reads CASSPRGRNEQFF. The CDR3 DNA follows: TGTGCCAGCAGCCCACGTGGGAGGAATGAGCAGTTCTTC.

V and J are TRBV5-6 and TRBJ2-3, with D uncertain. Trimming removed 4 bases at V and 5 bases at J, with 17 bases between. Germline CDR1 is SGHDT and CDR2 is YYEEEE. The CDR3 sequence is 15 residues long. CDR3 sequence reads: CASSLGDVRRDTQYF. CDR3 nucleotide sequence: TGTGCCAGCAGCCTAGGAGACGTTAGGAGAGATACGCAGTATTTT.

This clone has more than one count but fewer than ten. The chain is built from TRBV10-1 and TRBJ2-2; D is ambiguous. Between the trimmed V and J ends, which lost 4 bases and 5 bases, there was a span of 2 bases. This CDR3 region has 11 residues. Per germline, CDR1 WNHNN and CDR2 SYGVQD (reference sequence). Here the CDR3 DNA reads TGCGCCAGCAGTGGTACCGGGGAGCTGTTTTTT. Protein: CASSGTGELFF.

This chain joins TRBV10-3 and TRBJ2-3; D remains unclear. Germline lookup yields CDR1 ENHRY and CDR2 SYGVKD. This CDR3 is built from 11 residues. Trimming left V 4 bases short and J 6 bases short, with 5 bases between. The CDR3 region has the DNA TGTGCCATCAGTGTGCTGGATACGCAGTATTTT. This codes for CAISVLDTQYF.

The chain is built from TRBV6-1 and TRBJ2-5; D not certain. Germline V gives CDR1 MNHNS, CDR2 SASEGT. The CDR3 is 14 residues long. Trimming cost V 5 bases and J 2 bases, with 12 bases left between them. The CDR3 nucleotides read TGTGCCAGCAGTCCCGTGGGAATACAAGAGACCCAGTACTTC. This sequence encodes CASSPVGIQETQYF.

This clone was found many times. The V and J genes are TRBV7-9 and TRBJ2-5; maybe TRBD2 (5 bases). Germline V gene sequence: CDR1 SEHNR, CDR2 FQNEAQ (reference sequence). CDR3 size: 11 residues. The V end lost 10 bases, the J end lost 5 bases, and 11 bases lay between the germline ends. In DNA form, the CDR3 reads TGTGCCACATCAACGGGGGAGACCCAGTACTTC. It codes for CATSTGETQYF.

The genes are TRBV7-2 and TRBJ1-2, with 7 nucleotides matching TRBD1. The V and J ends lost 0 bases and 2 bases, in that order; junction bases with no gene match: 3. Germline V CDR1 and CDR2: SGHTA, FQGNSA. This CDR3 has 15 residues. The CDR3 DNA reads as TGTGCCAGCAGCTTAGCGGCACAGGGGAACTATGGCTACACCTTC. Amino acid sequence: CASSLAAQGNYGYTF.

Details on this clone: The germline gene is not matched at one end of the junction; a read error may be the cause. V usage is TRBV7-7 and J usage is TRBJ2-2; D perhaps matches TRBD1 (6 bases). The V gene's germline CDR1 is SSHAT and CDR2 FNYEAQ (reference sequence). This CDR3 is 15 amino acids long. CDR3 amino acids: CASSLSRGNTGELFF. The DNA for the CDR3 is TGTGCTAGCAGCTTATCCAGGGGGAACACCGGGGAGCTGTTTTTT.

The rearrangement joins TRBV19 to TRBJ2-2; possibly TRBD1 or TRBD2 for D (5 bases each). V lost 1 base to trimming and J lost 6 bases, with 15 bases between them. Germline V gene data show CDR1 as LNHDA and CDR2 as SQIVND (reference sequence). This CDR3 comprises 16 residues. The CDR3 nucleotides read TGTGCCAGTAGTATAGTGGGGGTTTCTAAACCCGGGGAGCTGTTTTTT. Translation: CASSIVGVSKPGELFF.

This chain links TRBV7-9 with TRBJ2-1, with unresolved D. The V end lost 7 bases, the J end lost 10 bases, and 14 bases lay between the germline ends. Germline V gene lookup returns CDR1 SEHNR and CDR2 FQNEAQ (reference sequence). CDR3 length: 12 amino acids. CDR3 amino acids: CASTQTRNEQFF. Here the CDR3 DNA reads TGTGCCAGCACCCAGACGCGGAACGAGCAGTTCTTC.

In regard to this clone: Relative to the germline gene, one junction end is altered; a read error may explain this. This chain links TRBV7-7 with TRBJ2-1, with D maybe TRBD2 (6 bases). This CDR3 is built from 15 residues. In germline, CDR1 is SSHAT, CDR2 FNYEAQ (reference sequence). The CDR3 spells CASSSQVGGNNEQFF. Here the CDR3 DNA reads TGTGCTAGCAGCTCCCAGGTAGGAGGGAACAATGAGCAGTTCTTC.

Only one count was recorded for this clone. The V and J genes are TRBV28 and TRBJ2-3; 9 nucleotides line up with TRBD2. V was pared by 3 bases and J by 1 base, with 8 bases of the junction left unmatched. Germline CDR1 and CDR2: MDHEN and SYDVKM. The CDR3 contains 17 residues. CDR3 sequence: CASSFYRGGAGTDTQYF. The CDR3 DNA is TGTGCCAGCAGTTTCTATCGCGGGGGGGCCGGCACAGATACGCAGTATTTT.

This sequence joins TRBV5-1 and TRBJ2-3; weak D call: TRBD1 (6 bases). CDR3 length: 14 residues. The V end was cut by 4 bases, the J end by 2 bases, with 11 bases between. CDR1 is SGHRS and CDR2 is YFSETQ in the germline V gene. CDR3 bases: TGCGCCAGCAGCCCGGGACATTACACAGATACGCAGTATTTT. Translated: CASSPGHYTDTQYF. Looking up the rest from reference TRBV5-1 and TRBJ2-3 gives the full variable domain: KAGVTQTPRYLIKTRGQQVTLSCSPISGHRSVSWYQQTPGQGLQFLFEYFSETQRNKGNFPGRFSGRQFSNSRSEMNVSTLELGDSALYLCASSPGHYTDTQYFGPGTRLTVL.

The chain carries TRBV4-1 and TRBJ2-7; 7 bases are shared with TRBD2. The V gene end was trimmed by 0 bases and the J gene end by 6 bases; junction bases not matched to a gene: 11. Germline V gives CDR1 MGHRA, CDR2 YSYEKL. The CDR3 is 16 amino acids. The CDR3 reads CASSQERGRAGGEQYF. CDR3 DNA sequence: TGCGCCAGCAGCCAAGAACGGGGGAGGGCCGGAGGCGAGCAGTACTTC.

CDR3 residues: CASSNSGSSYNEQFF. Written as DNA, the CDR3 is TGTGCCAGTAGTAATAGTGGCAGCTCCTACAATGAGCAGTTCTTC. The chain couples TRBV19 to TRBJ2-1; D unresolved. The germline gives CDR1 LNHDA, CDR2 SQIVND (reference sequence). This CDR3 is 15 amino acids long. Trimming removed 4 bases from V and 0 bases from J, with 10 bases in between.

About this clone itself: Other nucleotide sequences from this sample produce the same CDR3. The chain has TRBV30 and TRBJ1-6; TRBD1 is a possible D gene (5 bases). V was shortened by 0 bases and J by 0 bases, with 6 bases between the two germline ends. The CDR3 runs 15 residues. Germline V gene data show CDR1 as GTSNPN and CDR2 as SVGIG (reference sequence). The CDR3 DNA is TGTGCCTGGAGTGTGGGGGGCTCCTATAATTCACCCCTCCACTTT. Translated, it gives CAWSVGGSYNSPLHF.

This rearrangement joins TRBV5-6 to TRBJ1-3; 9 positions match TRBD1. Germline CDR1 is SGHDT and CDR2 is YYEEEE. V lost 4 bases to trimming and J lost 0 bases; unmatched junction nucleotides: 11. CDR3 size: 18 residues. The CDR3 spells CASSVTGGHFSSGNTIYF. The CDR3 DNA reads as TGTGCCAGCAGCGTGACAGGGGGACACTTCTCCTCTGGAAACACCATATATTTT.

V and J are TRBV5-6 and TRBJ1-1, with D unresolved. V was clipped by 4 bases and J by 5 bases, with 18 bases between them. Germline V CDR1 and CDR2: SGHDT, YYEEEE. The CDR3 has 15 amino acids. CDR3 amino acids: CASSKSLTVTTEAFF. CDR3 in DNA: TGTGCCAGCAGCAAATCCCTCACAGTAACGACTGAAGCTTTCTTT. Together with reference TRBV5-6 and TRBJ1-1, the CDR3 gives the full variable domain: DAGVTQSPTHLIKTRGQQVTLRCSPKSGHDTVSWYQQALGQGPQFIFQYYEEEERQRGNFPDRFSGHQFPNYSSELNVNALLLGDSALYLCASSKSLTVTTEAFFGQGTRLTVV.

The V and J genes are TRBV15 and TRBJ1-6; D is uncertain. V lost 3 bases and J lost 5, with 8 bases in between. The CDR3 extends over 14 amino acids. Per the germline V gene, CDR1 is LNHNV and CDR2 is YYDKDF (reference sequence). DNA for the CDR3: TGTGCCACCAGCAGGGGCCGGGATAATTCACCCCTCCACTTT. Its translation: CATSRGRDNSPLHF.

In regard to this clone: Other nucleotide sequences in the sample specify the same CDR3. The chain combines TRBV7-2 with TRBJ2-3; no clear D gene. V was cut by 1 base and J by 7 bases, with 6 bases left in between. Germline values: CDR1 SGHTA, CDR2 FQGNSA. CDR3 length equals 12 residues. The chain's CDR3 is CASSLDRNTQYF. CDR3 nucleotide sequence: TGTGCCAGCAGCTTAGACCGGAATACGCAGTATTTT. Together with reference TRBV7-2 and TRBJ2-3, the CDR3 gives the full variable domain: GAGVSQSPSNKVTEKGKDVELRCDPISGHTALYWYRQSLGQGLEFLIYFQGNSAPDKSGLPSDRFSAERTGGSVSTLTIQRTQQEDSAVYLCASSLDRNTQYFGPGTRLTVL.

J is TRBJ2-6 and V is TRBV5-6, with D possibly TRBD2 on 5 matching bases. Germline assignment: CDR1 SGHDT and CDR2 YYEEEE. This CDR3 comprises 15 residues. V was pared by 2 bases and J by 1 base, with 7 bases between. The DNA of the CDR3 is TGTGCCAGCAGCTTAGGACTTTCTGGGGCCAACGTCCTGACTTTC. Translating it yields CASSLGLSGANVLTF.

This chain joins TRBV2 and TRBJ2-3; 7 bases match TRBD2. The CDR3 loop spans 15 amino acids. J gave up 2 bases and V 6 bases, and 8 bases lay outside the gene matches. The germline V gene encodes CDR1 SNHLY and CDR2 FYNNEI. CDR3 sequence reads: CASSELLAATDTQYF. The CDR3 nucleotides read TGTGCCAGCAGCGAACTTCTAGCGGCCACAGATACGCAGTATTTT.

CDR3 sequence reads: CASSESGQGSNYGYTF. The CDR3 nucleotides are TGTGCCAGCAGTGAAAGTGGGCAGGGATCTAACTATGGCTACACCTTC. This chain joins TRBV6-1 and TRBJ1-2, with a possible D match to TRBD1 (5 bases). This CDR3 region has 16 residues. Germline lookup yields CDR1 MNHNS and CDR2 SASEGT. V was clipped by 2 bases and J by 0 bases, with 13 bases between them.

This clone appeared a single time. A read error may be the cause here, since a much bigger clone is one base away. Other DNA sequences from this sample encode an identical CDR3 as well. The chain is built from TRBV5-1 and TRBJ1-1; 7 bases line up with TRBD1. The V gene's germline CDR1 is SGHRS and CDR2 YFSETQ. This CDR3 region has 14 residues. V lost 3 bases, J lost 1 base, and 3 bases stayed unmatched. CDR3 in amino acids: CASSSGQQNTEAFF. The DNA for the CDR3 is TGCGCCAGCAGCTCGGGACAGCAGAACACTGAAGCTTTCTTT.